This TCR beta chain was identified during a study of blood T cell repertoires in COVID-19. V was shortened by 5 bases and J by 4 bases, with 8 bases between the two germline ends. The CDR3 is 12 amino acids. Germline CDR1 and CDR2: SGHTA and FQGNSA. This clone was found a few times. The method was immunoSEQ multiplex PCR; TCRdb's version includes in-frame clones alone and lacks a portion of them. The sample shows 250,000 or so clones, about 85% of them seen only once. Sequencing used PBMCs or T cells enriched from blood (not recorded which). This chain connects TRBV7-2 to TRBJ1-1; no clear D. The clonotype originates from a man aged 30 to 45 who had recovered from COVID-19. The CDR3 loop is CASSVQSTEAFF. The CDR3 DNA reads as TGTGCCAGCAGCGTACAGAGCACTGAAGCTTTCTTT.